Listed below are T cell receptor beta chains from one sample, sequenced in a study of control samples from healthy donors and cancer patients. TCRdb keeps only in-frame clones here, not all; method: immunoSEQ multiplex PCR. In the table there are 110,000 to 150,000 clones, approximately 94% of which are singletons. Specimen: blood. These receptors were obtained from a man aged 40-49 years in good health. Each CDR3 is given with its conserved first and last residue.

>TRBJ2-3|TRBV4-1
CASSLSGQGVVDTQYF
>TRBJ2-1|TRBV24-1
CATSEEKTGGFSNEQFF
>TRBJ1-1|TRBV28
CASSFFSGQLNTEAFF
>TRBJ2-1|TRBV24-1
CATSDPGSAHEQFF
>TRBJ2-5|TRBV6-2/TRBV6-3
CASSYSGPWGGQETQYF
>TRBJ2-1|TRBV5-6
CASSNTGSWVEQFF
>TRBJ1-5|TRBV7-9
CASSFDNQPQHF
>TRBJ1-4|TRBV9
CASSVEGQRNEKLFF
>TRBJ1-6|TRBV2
CASSEAPQVRYSPLHF
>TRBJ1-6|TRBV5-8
CASTKGTKGRASPLHF
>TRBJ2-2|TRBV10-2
CASMPRTDRANTGELFF
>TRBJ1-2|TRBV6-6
CASSPGRNYGYTF
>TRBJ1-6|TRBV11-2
CASSSQPRPRSPLHF
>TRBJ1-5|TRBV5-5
CASSLDGTGGSDSNQPQHF
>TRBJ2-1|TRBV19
CASSIIAGNGNEQFF
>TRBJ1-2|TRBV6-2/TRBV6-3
CASSYSRVSDGYTF
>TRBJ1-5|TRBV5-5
CASSLGALSNQPQHF
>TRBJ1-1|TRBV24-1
CATSSMGAGGLNTEAFF
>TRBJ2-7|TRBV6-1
CASSYSAPSYEQYF
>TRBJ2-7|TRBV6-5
CASSQTGQAYYEQYF
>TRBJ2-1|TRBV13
CASGKWANNEQFF
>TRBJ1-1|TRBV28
CASSSGQDTEAFF
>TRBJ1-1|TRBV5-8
CASSRIRPRDTEAFF
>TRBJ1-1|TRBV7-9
CASSLGNMNTEAFF
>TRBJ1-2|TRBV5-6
CASSSGGNGYTF
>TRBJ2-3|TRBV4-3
CASSQGSTDTQYF
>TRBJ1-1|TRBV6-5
CASSYTKNTEAFF
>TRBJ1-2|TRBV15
CATSTLKGQSANYGYTF
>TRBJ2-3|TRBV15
CATSRDGTDPADTQYF
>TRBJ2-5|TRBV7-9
CASSATGNQETQYF
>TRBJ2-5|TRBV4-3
CASSQDGTGGSEETQYF
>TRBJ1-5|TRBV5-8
CASSRTGFSQPQHF
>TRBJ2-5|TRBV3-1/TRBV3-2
CASSLDSGGGTQYF
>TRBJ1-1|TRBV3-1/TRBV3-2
CASTPDWGASEAFF
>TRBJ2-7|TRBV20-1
CSASVAPYEQYF
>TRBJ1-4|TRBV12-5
CASGPGDRSNEKLFF